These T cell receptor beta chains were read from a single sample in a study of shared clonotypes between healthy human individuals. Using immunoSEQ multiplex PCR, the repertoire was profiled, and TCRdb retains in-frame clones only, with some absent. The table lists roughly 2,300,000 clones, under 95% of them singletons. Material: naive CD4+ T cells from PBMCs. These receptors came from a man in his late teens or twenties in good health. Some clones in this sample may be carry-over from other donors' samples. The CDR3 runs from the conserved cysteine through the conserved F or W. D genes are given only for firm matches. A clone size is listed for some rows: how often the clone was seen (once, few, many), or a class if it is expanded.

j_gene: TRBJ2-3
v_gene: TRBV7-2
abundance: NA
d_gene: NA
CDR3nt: TGTGCCAGCAGCTTACTTCAGGCGGATACGCAGTATTTT
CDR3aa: CASSLLQADTQYF

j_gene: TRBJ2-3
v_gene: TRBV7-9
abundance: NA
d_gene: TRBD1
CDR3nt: TGTGCCAGCAGCCCGGGACAGGTCACAGATACGCAGTATTTT
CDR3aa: CASSPGQVTDTQYF

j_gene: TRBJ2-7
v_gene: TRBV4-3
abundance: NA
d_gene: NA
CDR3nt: TGCGCCAGCAGCCACTCGGTGGGGGCGGCCTACGAGCAGTACTTC
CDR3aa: CASSHSVGAAYEQYF

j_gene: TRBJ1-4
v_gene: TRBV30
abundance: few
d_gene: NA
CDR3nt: TGTGCCTGGGGGGTCCCAGGGTTGGTCGAACTGTTTTTT
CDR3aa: CAWGVPGLVELFF

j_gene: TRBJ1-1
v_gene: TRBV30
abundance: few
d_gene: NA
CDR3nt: TGTGCCTGGAGTGTACGCCCGGGCACTGAAGCTTTCTTT
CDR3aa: CAWSVRPGTEAFF

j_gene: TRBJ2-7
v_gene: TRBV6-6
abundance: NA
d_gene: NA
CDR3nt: TGTGCCAGCAGTCCTCTGAAGTACGAGCAGTACTTC
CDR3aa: CASSPLKYEQYF

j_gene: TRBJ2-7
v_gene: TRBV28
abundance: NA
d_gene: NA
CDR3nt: TGTGCCAGCAGTTTCAGGGTTCACGAGCAGTACTTC
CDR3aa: CASSFRVHEQYF

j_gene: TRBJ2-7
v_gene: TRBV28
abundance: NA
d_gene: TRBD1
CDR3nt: TGTGCCAGCAGGACTACAGGGGACGCCTACGAGCAGTACTTC
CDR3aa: CASRTTGDAYEQYF

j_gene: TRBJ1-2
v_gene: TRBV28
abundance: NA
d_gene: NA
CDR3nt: TGTGCCAGCAGTCCGAGGAACAGGTACCATGGCTACACCTTC
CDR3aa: CASSPRNRYHGYTF

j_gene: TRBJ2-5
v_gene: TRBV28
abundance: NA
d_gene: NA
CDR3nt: TGTGCCAGCACCGGGGGAGGTGGAGAGACCCAGTACTTC
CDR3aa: CASTGGGGETQYF

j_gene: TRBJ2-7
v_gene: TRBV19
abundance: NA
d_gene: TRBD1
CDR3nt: TGTGCCAGTAGTAGGACAGGGGGACTCTACGAGCAGTACTTC
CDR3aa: CASSRTGGLYEQYF

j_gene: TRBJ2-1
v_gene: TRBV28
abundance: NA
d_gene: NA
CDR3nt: TGTGCCAGCAGTTCCGGGGGCTTCCATTACAATGAGCAGTTCTTC
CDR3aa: CASSSGGFHYNEQFF

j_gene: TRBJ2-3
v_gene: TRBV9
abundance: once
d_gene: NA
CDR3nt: TGTGCCAGCAGCGTATCCCCTGAGAGCACAGATACGCAGTATTTT
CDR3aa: CASSVSPESTDTQYF

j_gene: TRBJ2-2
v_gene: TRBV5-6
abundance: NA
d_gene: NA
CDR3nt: TGTGCCAGCAGCCTAGAGGGAACTAGGGCCGGGGAGCTGTTTTTT
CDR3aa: CASSLEGTRAGELFF

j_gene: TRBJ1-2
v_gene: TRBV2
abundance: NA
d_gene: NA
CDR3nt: TGTGCCAGCAGTGAGGGAAGGAGGCGAACCAGCTTC
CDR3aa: CASSEGRRRTSF

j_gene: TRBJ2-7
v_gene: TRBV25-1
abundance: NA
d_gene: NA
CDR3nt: TGTGCCAGCAGTGAAACCCGGGGGGCCGGCAGCGAGCAGTACTTC
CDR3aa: CASSETRGAGSEQYF

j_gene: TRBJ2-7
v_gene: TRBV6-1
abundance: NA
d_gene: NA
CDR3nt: TGTGCCAGCAGTGAAGTAGCTGGAGTCGAGCAGTACTTC
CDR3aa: CASSEVAGVEQYF

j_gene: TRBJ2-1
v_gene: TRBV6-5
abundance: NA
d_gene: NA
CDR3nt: TGTGCCAGCAGTTACTCTTCAGCCTACAATGAGCAGTTCTTC
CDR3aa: CASSYSSAYNEQFF

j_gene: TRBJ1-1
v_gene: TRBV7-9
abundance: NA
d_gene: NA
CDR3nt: TGTGCCAGCAGCTTATTTGACCCCGGGACGGGGAACACTGAAGCTTTCTTT
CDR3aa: CASSLFDPGTGNTEAFF

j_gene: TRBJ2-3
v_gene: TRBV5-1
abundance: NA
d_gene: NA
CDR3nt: TGCGCCAGCAGCCTCACCCGGGGGGCTCATTTGGATACGCAGTATTTT
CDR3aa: CASSLTRGAHLDTQYF

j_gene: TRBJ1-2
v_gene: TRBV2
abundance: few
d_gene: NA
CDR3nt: TGTGCCAGCAGCGGTGGCTATGGCTACACCTTC
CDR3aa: CASSGGYGYTF

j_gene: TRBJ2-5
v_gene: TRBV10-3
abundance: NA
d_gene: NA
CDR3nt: TGTGCCATCGCCAGGCAGGAAGCGGAGACCCAGTACTTC
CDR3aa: CAIARQEAETQYF

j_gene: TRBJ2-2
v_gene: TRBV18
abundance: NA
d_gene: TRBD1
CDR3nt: TGTGCCAGCTCATCAACCGGGGACAGGCTGAACACCGGGGAGCTGTTTTTT
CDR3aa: CASSSTGDRLNTGELFF

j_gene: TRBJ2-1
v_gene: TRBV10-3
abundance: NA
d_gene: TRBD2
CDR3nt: TGTGCCATCAGCCCGGGGGAGCGGGAGCACTATGAGCAGTTCTTC
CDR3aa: CAISPGEREHYEQFF

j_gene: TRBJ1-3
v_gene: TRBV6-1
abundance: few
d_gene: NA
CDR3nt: TGTGCCAGCAGTGACGGAGGCTCTGGAAACACCATATATTTT
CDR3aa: CASSDGGSGNTIYF

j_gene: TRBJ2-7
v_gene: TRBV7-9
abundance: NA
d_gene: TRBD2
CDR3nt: TGTGCCAGCAGCCTAGCGGGAGGGTACGAGCAGTACTTC
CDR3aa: CASSLAGGYEQYF

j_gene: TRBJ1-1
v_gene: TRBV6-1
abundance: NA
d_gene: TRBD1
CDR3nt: TGTGCCAGCAGTGAATATGACAGGGGGAACACTGAAGCTTTCTTT
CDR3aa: CASSEYDRGNTEAFF

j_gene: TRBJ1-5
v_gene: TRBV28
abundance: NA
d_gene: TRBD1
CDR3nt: TGTGCCAGCAGTACCCGGACAGGGGGCAAACAGCCCCAGCATTTT
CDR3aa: CASSTRTGGKQPQHF

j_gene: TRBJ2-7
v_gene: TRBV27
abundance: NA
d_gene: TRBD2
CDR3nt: TGTGCCAGCAGTCAAAGACTAGCGGGCCTCTCCTACGAGCAGTACTTC
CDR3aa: CASSQRLAGLSYEQYF

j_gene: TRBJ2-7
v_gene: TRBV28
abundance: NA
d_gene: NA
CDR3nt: TGTGCCAGCAGGGTAGGGTGGCCGGGGCACTCCTACGAGCAGTACTTC
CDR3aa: CASRVGWPGHSYEQYF

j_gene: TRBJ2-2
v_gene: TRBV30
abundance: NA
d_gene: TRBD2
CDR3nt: TGTGCCTGGAGTGTATGGGTAGCGGGAGTGAACACCGGGGAGCTGTTTTTT
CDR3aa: CAWSVWVAGVNTGELFF

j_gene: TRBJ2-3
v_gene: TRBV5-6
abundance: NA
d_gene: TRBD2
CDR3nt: TGTGCCAGCAGCACAGCTAGCGGGAGAACAGATACGCAGTATTTT
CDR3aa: CASSTASGRTDTQYF

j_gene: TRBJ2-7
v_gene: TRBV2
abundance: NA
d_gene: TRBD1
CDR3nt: TGTGCCAGCTACCGAGCCGGGACAGGGGCCTACGAGCAGTACTTC
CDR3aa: CASYRAGTGAYEQYF

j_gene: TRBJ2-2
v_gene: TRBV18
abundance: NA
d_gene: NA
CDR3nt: TGTGCCAGCTCGTCGGCCCGGGTCCTGAACACCGGGGAGCTGTTTTTT
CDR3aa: CASSSARVLNTGELFF

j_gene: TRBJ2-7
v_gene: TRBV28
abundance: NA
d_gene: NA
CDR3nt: TGTGCCAGCAGTTTACTTCGGGGGCGTGACGAGCAGTACTTC
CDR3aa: CASSLLRGRDEQYF

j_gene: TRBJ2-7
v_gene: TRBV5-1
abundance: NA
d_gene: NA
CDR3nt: TGCGCCAGCAGCGGGACCAACTACGAGCAGTACTTC
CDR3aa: CASSGTNYEQYF

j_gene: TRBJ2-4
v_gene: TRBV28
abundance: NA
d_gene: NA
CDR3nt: TGTGCCAGCAGTAGCAGGGCTGGTGGAAACATTCAGTACTTC
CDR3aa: CASSSRAGGNIQYF

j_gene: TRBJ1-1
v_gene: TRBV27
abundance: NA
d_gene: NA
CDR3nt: TGTGCCAGCAGTTTAGGGCAGAAGAACACTGAAGCTTTCTTT
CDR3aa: CASSLGQKNTEAFF

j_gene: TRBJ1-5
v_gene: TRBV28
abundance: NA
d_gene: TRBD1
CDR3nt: TGTGCCAGCAGTTTATCCAAGACAGGGCGGGGGGTTAGCAATCAGCCCCAGCATTTT
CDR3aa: CASSLSKTGRGVSNQPQHF

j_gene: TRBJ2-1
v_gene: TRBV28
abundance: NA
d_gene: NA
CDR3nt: TGTGCCACCCAACCTGACAGCCTAGGTTGGAATGAGCAGTTCTTC
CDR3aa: CATQPDSLGWNEQFF

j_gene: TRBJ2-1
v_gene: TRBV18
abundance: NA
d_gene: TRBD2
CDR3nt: TGTGCCAGCTCACCACCCCAGCGGGGATCCTACAATGAGCAGTTCTTC
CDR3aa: CASSPPQRGSYNEQFF

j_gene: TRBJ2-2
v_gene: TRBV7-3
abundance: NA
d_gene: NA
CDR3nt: TGTGCCAGCAGGGCTGGACAGCTGAACACCGGGGAGCTGTTTTTT
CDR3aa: CASRAGQLNTGELFF

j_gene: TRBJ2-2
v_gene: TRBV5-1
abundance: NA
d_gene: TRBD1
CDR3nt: TGCGCCAGCAGCTCAGCCCCCCAGGGGGCGGCCGGCGCCGGGGAGCTGTTTTTT
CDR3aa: CASSSAPQGAAGAGELFF

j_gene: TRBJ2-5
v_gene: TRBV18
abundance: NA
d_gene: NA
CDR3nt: TGTGCCAGCTCACCGGGGCAGCTGGAGACCCAGTACTTC
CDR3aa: CASSPGQLETQYF

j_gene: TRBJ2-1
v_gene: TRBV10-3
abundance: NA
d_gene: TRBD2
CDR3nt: TGTGCCATCAGTATTAACTTAGCGGGGGGATACAATGAGCAGTTCTTC
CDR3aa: CAISINLAGGYNEQFF

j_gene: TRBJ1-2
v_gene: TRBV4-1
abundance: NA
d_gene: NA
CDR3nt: TGCGCCAGCAGCCAAGGGGCAGGGCGAGACTATGGCTACACCTTC
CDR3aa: CASSQGAGRDYGYTF

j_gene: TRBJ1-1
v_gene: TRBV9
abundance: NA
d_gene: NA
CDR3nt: TGTGCCAGCAGCGTAGAAAGCAGGACTGAAGCTTTCTTT
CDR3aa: CASSVESRTEAFF

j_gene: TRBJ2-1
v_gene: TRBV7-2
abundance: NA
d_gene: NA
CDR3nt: TGTGCCAGCAGCTTACGATGGGGTTCACACAATGAGCAGTTCTTC
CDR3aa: CASSLRWGSHNEQFF

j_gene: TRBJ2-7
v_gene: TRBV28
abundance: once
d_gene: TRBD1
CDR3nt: TGTGCCAGCAGCCAGGACAGGGATTCCTACGAGCAGTACTTC
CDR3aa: CASSQDRDSYEQYF

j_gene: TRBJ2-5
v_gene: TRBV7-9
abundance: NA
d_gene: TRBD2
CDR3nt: TGTGCCAGCAGCTTAGCCCGGGGACTAGCGGGAGGAGAGACCCAGTACTTC
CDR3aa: CASSLARGLAGGETQYF

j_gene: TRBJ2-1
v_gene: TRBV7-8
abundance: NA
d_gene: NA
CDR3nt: TGTGCCAGCAGCTCCGCCCGGCTAGCCCCCTACAATGAGCAGTTCTTC
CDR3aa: CASSSARLAPYNEQFF

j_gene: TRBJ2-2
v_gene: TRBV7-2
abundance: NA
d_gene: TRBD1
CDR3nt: TGTGCCAGCAGCTCCCGAGCAGGGGGATCGAACACCGGGGAGCTGTTTTTT
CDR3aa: CASSSRAGGSNTGELFF

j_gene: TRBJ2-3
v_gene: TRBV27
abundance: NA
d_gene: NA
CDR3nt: TGTGCCAGCAGTTCCCAAGGATTCACAGATACGCAGTATTTT
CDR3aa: CASSSQGFTDTQYF

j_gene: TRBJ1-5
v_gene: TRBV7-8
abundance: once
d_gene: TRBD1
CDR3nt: TGTGCCAGCAGCCGGATAGGAGGGACAGGGAGCAACCAGCCCCAGCATTTT
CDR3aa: CASSRIGGTGSNQPQHF

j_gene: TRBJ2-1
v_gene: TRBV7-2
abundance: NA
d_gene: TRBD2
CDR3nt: TGTGCCAGCAGCTTAGCCAGCGGGGGTGCCTACAATGAGCAGTTCTTC
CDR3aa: CASSLASGGAYNEQFF

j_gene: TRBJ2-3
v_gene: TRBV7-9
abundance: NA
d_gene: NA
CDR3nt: TGTGCCAGCAGCTTACCGGGACCAGGCACAGATACGCAGTATTTT
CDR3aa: CASSLPGPGTDTQYF

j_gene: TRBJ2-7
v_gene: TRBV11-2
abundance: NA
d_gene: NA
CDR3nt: TGTGCCAGCAGGCAAGACAGTAGCTCCTACGAGCAGTACTTC
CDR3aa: CASRQDSSSYEQYF